This T cell receptor (beta chain) was sequenced in a study of blood T cell repertoires in COVID-19. About the study: There were acute and convalescent COVID-19 samples, and they came from the United States, Italy and Spain. PBMCs, B-cell-depleted T cells, or T cells were the source of the cDNA or gDNA that made up the material.

The germline V gene has CDR1 LNHDA and CDR2 SQIVND (reference sequence). CDR3 length: 17 residues. V was clipped by 5 bases and J by 6 bases; unmatched bases: 12. Authors' analysis steps: Reference gene primers were amplified, and this amplification served to estimate nucleated cell counts. This table comes from immunoSEQ multiplex PCR, and its TCRdb copy is limited to in-frame clones, with some not included. V, J and clone size are taken as reported in that table, and D and trimming were inferred from the DNA itself. The sample records about 250,000 clones, 70% to 85% being singletons. The chain couples TRBV19 to TRBJ2-2; 10 bases match TRBD2. The sequencing sample was made of peripheral blood. The receptor comes from a man older than 75 with acute or convalescent COVID-19. In DNA, the CDR3 is TGTGCCAGTAGTTCCTACGTAGCGGGAGGAATGGCCGGGGAGCTGTTTTTT. Amino acids: CASSSYVAGGMAGELFF.